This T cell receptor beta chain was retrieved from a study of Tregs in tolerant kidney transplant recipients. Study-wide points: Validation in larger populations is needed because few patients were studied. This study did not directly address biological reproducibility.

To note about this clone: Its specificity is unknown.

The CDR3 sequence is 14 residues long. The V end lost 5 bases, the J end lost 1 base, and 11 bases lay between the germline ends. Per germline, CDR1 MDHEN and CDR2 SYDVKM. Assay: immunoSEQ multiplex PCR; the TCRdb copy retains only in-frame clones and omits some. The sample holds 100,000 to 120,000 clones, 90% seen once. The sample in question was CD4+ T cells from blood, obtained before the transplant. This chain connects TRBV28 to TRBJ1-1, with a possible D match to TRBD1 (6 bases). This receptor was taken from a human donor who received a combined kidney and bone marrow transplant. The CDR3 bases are TGTGCCAGCAGTCTCAGGGGTTGGAACACTGAAGCTTTCTTT. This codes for CASSLRGWNTEAFF.